This T cell receptor (beta chain) was sequenced for a study of blood T cell repertoires in COVID-19. Study as a whole: PBMCs, B-cell-depleted T cells, or T cells were the source of the cDNA or gDNA that made up the material.

Trimming pared 0 bases from V and 5 bases from J, leaving 13 bases between. CDR1 SGHDN and CDR2 FVKESK come from the germline V gene. The CDR3 consists of 15 residues. Original handling: Amplification of reference gene primers was used by the study to estimate nucleated cell counts. The data were produced by immunoSEQ multiplex PCR, yet TCRdb's version contains in-frame clones alone and is incomplete. The DNA gave D and trimming, while V, J and clone size come from that table. Seen here are 200,000 to 250,000 clones, roughly 79% observed once, and the top ten hold over 12%. Participants' reported clinical history set cohort assignment. Before being deemed recovered, Cohort 3 donors had two negative PCRs, clearance, or symptom resolution.

Sequenced material: PBMCs or T cells enriched from blood (not recorded which). The clonotype comes from a man aged 35-49 years who had recovered from COVID-19. This chain uses TRBV14 with TRBJ2-5, with D tentatively TRBD2 (5 bases). CDR3 amino acids: CASSQEIGVGETQYF. The CDR3 DNA reads TGTGCCAGCAGCCAAGAGATCGGGGTGGGGGAGACCCAGTACTTC.